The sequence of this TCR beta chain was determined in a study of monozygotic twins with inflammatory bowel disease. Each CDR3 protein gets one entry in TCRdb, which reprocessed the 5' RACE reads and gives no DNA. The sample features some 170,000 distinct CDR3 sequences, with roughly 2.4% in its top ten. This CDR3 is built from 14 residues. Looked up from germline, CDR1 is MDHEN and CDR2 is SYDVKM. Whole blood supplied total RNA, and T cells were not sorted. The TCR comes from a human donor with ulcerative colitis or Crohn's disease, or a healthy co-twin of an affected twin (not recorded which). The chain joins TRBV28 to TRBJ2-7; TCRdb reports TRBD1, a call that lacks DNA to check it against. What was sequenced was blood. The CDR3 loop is CASSQQGMAYEQYF.